This T cell receptor beta chain was sequenced during a study of blood T cell repertoires in COVID-19. About the study: The United States, Italy and Spain supplied acute and convalescent COVID-19 samples.

In the source study's methods: Scientists estimated how many nucleated cells there were by amplifying reference gene primers. Here immunoSEQ multiplex PCR was the method, and the copy in TCRdb shows in-frame clones only, minus some. The V and J calls and clone size come from that table; D and trimming were worked out from the DNA. The sample carries 52,000 or so clones, over 75% recorded once. The CDR3 is 16 amino acids. CDR1 and CDR2 (germline): MDHEN, SYDVKM. V lost 2 bases and J lost 4; bases outside the gene matches: 8. This chain connects TRBV28 to TRBJ2-5; TRBD2 matches at 9 bases. Sequenced input: peripheral blood. The receptor comes from a human donor in a cohort sampled during active COVID-19. Written as DNA, the CDR3 is TGTGCCAGCAGTTTAGGCGGGAGGGCCATCGGAGAGACCCAGTACTTC. Protein: CASSLGGRAIGETQYF.